The 8 T cell receptor beta chains listed next were all sequenced from one sample in a study of blood T cell repertoires in COVID-19. Generated by immunoSEQ multiplex PCR, the TCRdb table keeps only in-frame clones and is missing some. This sample has 200,000 to 250,000 clones, with approximately 82% found just once. The sample consisted of peripheral blood. These receptors were collected from a woman aged 40-49 years with acute or convalescent COVID-19.

This clone was seen repeatedly, ten times or more. The chain is built from TRBV4-2 and TRBJ2-7; 8 nucleotides agree with TRBD2. CDR1 and CDR2 (germline): LGHNA, YNFKEQ. This CDR3 contains 14 residues. After removal of 4 bases from V and 0 bases from J, the junction contained 2 bases not matched to a gene. The CDR3 DNA reads TGTGCCAGCAGCCGAAGCGGGAGCTCCTACGAGCAGTACTTC. This gives the protein CASSRSGSSYEQYF.

This clone was observed once. V gene TRBV27 combines with J gene TRBJ2-7; 10 nucleotides line up with TRBD2. Germline CDR1 reads MNHEY; CDR2 reads SMNVEV (reference sequence). V lost 5 bases and J lost 2; bases outside the gene matches: 12. The CDR3 consists of 17 residues. CDR3 in DNA: TGTGCCAGCAGTACATTAGCGGGAGGTCCCCTACCCTACGAGCAGTACTTC. Translating gives CASSTLAGGPLPYEQYF.

The chain employs TRBV18 and TRBJ1-5, with 7 bases identical to TRBD1. The CDR3 consists of 15 residues. CDR1 and CDR2 from the germline V gene are KGHSH and LQKENI. Trimming cost V 6 bases and J 3 bases; bases outside gene matches: 8. The CDR3 DNA follows: TGTGCCAGCTCCCTGCAGGGGGGAAACAATCAGCCCCAGCATTTT. This translates into CASSLQGGNNQPQHF.

V gene TRBV27 combines with J gene TRBJ1-2; 7 bases map to TRBD1. The CDR3 has 15 residues. V lost 7 bases, J lost 4 bases, and 12 bases stayed unmatched. CDR1 is MNHEY, CDR2 SMNVEV, per germline (reference sequence). This chain's CDR3 is CASKGPRQGGYGYTF. Written as DNA, the CDR3 is TGTGCCAGCAAGGGCCCGAGACAGGGTGGCTATGGCTACACCTTC.

This chain connects TRBV12-3 or TRBV12-4 to TRBJ2-7; the match to TRBD1 covers 7 bases. This CDR3 contains 13 residues. J lost 2 bases, V lost 6 bases, and 4 bases had no gene match. The CDR3 region has the DNA TGTGCCAGCAGGCCTGGGACAGCCTACGAGCAGTACTTC. This sequence encodes CASRPGTAYEQYF.

The genes are TRBV11-1 and TRBJ2-1; 11 bases are shared with TRBD2. The trim removed 3 bases at V and 5 bases at J, leaving 3 bases unmatched. The CDR3 runs 15 residues. The germline gives CDR1 SGHAT, CDR2 FQDESV (reference sequence). The CDR3 spells CASSFSGGAHNEQFF. CDR3 DNA: TGTGCCAGCAGCTTTAGCGGGGGGGCTCACAATGAGCAGTTCTTC. The full variable domain, with the rest looked up from reference TRBV11-1 and TRBJ2-1, is EAEVAQSPRYKITEKSQAVAFWCDPISGHATLYWYRQILGQGPELLVQFQDESVVDDSQLPKDRFSAERLKGVDSTLKIQPAELGDSAMYLCASSFSGGAHNEQFFGPGTRLTVL.

This chain connects TRBV27 to TRBJ1-1; unclear D gene. V dropped 10 bases and J dropped 11 bases, with 17 bases sitting between them. Germline CDR1 is MNHEY and CDR2 is SMNVEV (reference sequence). The CDR3 has 11 amino acids. The CDR3, as DNA: TGTGCCACCGTTACGGGGAAGGAGGCTTTCTTT. This codes for CATVTGKEAFF.

The chain is built from TRBV7-6 and TRBJ1-1; TRBD1 aligns across 9 bases. There are 15 residues in the CDR3. J lost 11 bases, V lost 5 bases, and 15 bases had no gene match. Germline CDR1 is SGHVS and CDR2 is FNYEAQ. CDR3 sequence: CASSEKTGGRIGAFF. CDR3 nucleotide sequence: TGTGCCAGCAGCGAAAAGACAGGGGGAAGGATAGGGGCTTTCTTT.